Below are 17 T cell receptor beta chains sequenced from a single sample in a study of cytomegalovirus exposure and HLA in healthy donors. Primers for the PCR totalled 60 Vbeta and 13 Jbeta. TCRdb's copy holds only in-frame clones and misses some; the assay was immunoSEQ multiplex PCR. Of over 85,000 clones in the sample, around 79% were seen once. Material for sequencing was PBMCs. These receptors all stem from a woman aged 25-40 years in good health and CMV-seronegative.

The chain has TRBV6-5 and TRBJ1-5; D ambiguous. CDR3 size: 15 residues. Germline V gene sequence: CDR1 MNHEY, CDR2 SVGAGI. V lost 0 bases and J lost 3, with 9 bases in between. The CDR3 reads CASSYSGRNNQPQHF. CDR3 nucleotide sequence: TGTGCCAGCAGTTACTCTGGCAGGAACAATCAGCCCCAGCATTTT.

The chain uses TRBV28 and TRBJ2-6; D unresolved. CDR1 is MDHEN, CDR2 SYDVKM, per germline. The CDR3 has 15 residues. V lost 8 bases to trimming and J lost 0 bases, with 11 bases between them. CDR3 region: CASERSISGANVLTF. The CDR3 nucleotides are TGTGCCAGCGAAAGATCTATCTCTGGGGCCAACGTCCTGACTTTC.

This clone was detected a few times. This chain joins TRBV10-3 and TRBJ1-1, with TRBD1 matching over 8 bases. This CDR3 is 14 amino acids long. The V gene end was trimmed by 7 bases and the J gene end by 2 bases; junction bases not matched to a gene: 6. In germline, CDR1 is ENHRY, CDR2 SYGVKD. CDR3 residues: CAITADRANTEAFF. The CDR3 DNA reads as TGTGCCATCACCGCGGACAGGGCTAACACTGAAGCTTTCTTT.

The rearrangement joins TRBV5-1 to TRBJ2-7; a weak D match, TRBD2 (5 bases). The ends were cut back, 4 bases at V and 3 bases at J, with 11 bases in the middle. The V gene's germline CDR1 is SGHRS and CDR2 YFSETQ. The CDR3 spans 13 residues. The CDR3 region is CASSIGGGYEQYF. The CDR3 bases are TGCGCCAGCAGCATAGGAGGAGGCTACGAGCAGTACTTC. Drawing the rest from reference TRBV5-1 and TRBJ2-7, the complete variable domain is KAGVTQTPRYLIKTRGQQVTLSCSPISGHRSVSWYQQTPGQGLQFLFEYFSETQRNKGNFPGRFSGRQFSNSRSEMNVSTLELGDSALYLCASSIGGGYEQYFGPGTRLTVT.

J is TRBJ2-7 and V is TRBV28, with D possibly matching TRBD2 (7 bases). The CDR3 runs 15 residues. Germline assignment: CDR1 MDHEN and CDR2 SYDVKM. Trimming left V 5 bases short and J 3 bases short, with 17 bases between. CDR3 amino acids: CASSPGGAYLYEQYF. In DNA form, the CDR3 reads TGTGCCAGCAGTCCGGGGGGCGCCTATCTCTACGAGCAGTACTTC.

V usage is TRBV7-9 and J usage is TRBJ2-2; the D gene is possibly TRBD2 (5 bases). Between the trimmed V and J ends, which lost 1 base and 7 bases, there was a span of 19 bases. The V gene's germline CDR1 is SEHNR and CDR2 FQNEAQ (reference sequence). This CDR3 is 17 amino acids long. In DNA form, the CDR3 reads TGTGCCAGCAGCTTAGTCAGTGGCGGGTTCGGTTTCGGGGAGCTGTTTTTT. Residues: CASSLVSGGFGFGELFF.

The chain has TRBV7-8 and TRBJ2-7; 9 bases map to TRBD1. The germline V gene has CDR1 SGHVS and CDR2 FQNEAQ. J was trimmed by 7 bases and V by 5 bases; bases with no gene match: 12. CDR3 length: 15 amino acids. The CDR3 DNA sequence: TGTGCCAGCAGCCCTCCTGGGACAGGGTTTGAGGAGCAGTACTTC. Its protein product is CASSPPGTGFEEQYF.

This clone was observed once. This chain joins TRBV30 and TRBJ1-1; D gene uncertain. The CDR3 has 10 amino acids. Deletions cut 4 bases from V and 7 bases from J, with 7 bases between. The germline CDR1 and CDR2 sequences are GTSNPN and SVGIG (reference sequence). The CDR3 reads CAWKRVEAFF. CDR3 in DNA: TGTGCCTGGAAGCGGGTTGAAGCTTTCTTT.

This clone was observed a handful of times. The chain employs TRBV7-2 and TRBJ2-3; 8 nucleotides line up with TRBD2. Germline CDR1 and CDR2: SGHTA and FQGNSA. V gave up 5 bases and J gave up 2 bases; unmatched junction bases: 9. The CDR3 length is 16 residues. The CDR3 region has the DNA TGTGCCAGCAGCGGCCGGGTAGCGGGAACCACAGATACGCAGTATTTT. Protein product: CASSGRVAGTTDTQYF.

The chain is built from TRBV9 and TRBJ2-3, with TRBD1 matching 7 bases. Trimming at V came to 4 bases and at J to 5 bases, leaving 7 bases not matched to a gene. This CDR3 region has 14 residues. CDR1 SGDLS and CDR2 YYNGEE come from the germline V gene. The CDR3 is CASSPSGTEDTQYF. As DNA, the CDR3 is TGTGCCAGCAGCCCCTCCGGGACAGAAGATACGCAGTATTTT. Full variable domain (missing parts from reference TRBV9 and TRBJ2-3): DSGVTQTPKHLITATGQRVTLRCSPRSGDLSVYWYQQSLDQGLQFLIQYYNGEERAKGNILERFSAQQFPDLHSELNLSSLELGDSALYFCASSPSGTEDTQYFGPGTRLTVL.

The chain couples TRBV5-4 to TRBJ2-3; 10 bases are shared with TRBD1. V lost 7 bases to trimming and J lost 4 bases; unmatched junction nucleotides: 6. The CDR3 length is 14 residues. CDR1 and CDR2 from the germline V gene are SGHNT and YYREEE (reference sequence). Here the CDR3 reads CASRRDRGADTQYF. The CDR3, as DNA: TGTGCCAGCCGACGGGACAGGGGAGCAGATACGCAGTATTTT.

The rearrangement uses TRBV28 and TRBJ1-5; tentative D call: TRBD1 (5 bases). V lost 5 bases, J lost 5 bases, and 10 bases lay in between. The germline gives CDR1 MDHEN, CDR2 SYDVKM. This CDR3 is 13 amino acids long. The CDR3 sequence: CASSGRGYQPQHF. CDR3 DNA sequence: TGTGCCAGCAGTGGGAGGGGCTATCAGCCCCAGCATTTT.

V and J are TRBV5-1 and TRBJ2-7; a possible D gene is TRBD1 (5 bases). Germline loops: CDR1 SGHRS, CDR2 YFSETQ. Deletions cut 0 bases from V and 2 bases from J, with 6 bases between. This CDR3 comprises 13 residues. The CDR3 loop is CASSLGTTYEQYF. The CDR3 DNA follows: TGCGCCAGCAGCTTGGGGACAACCTACGAGCAGTACTTC.

J is TRBJ1-1 and V is TRBV18, with D tentatively TRBD1 (5 bases). Per germline, CDR1 KGHSH and CDR2 LQKENI. Trimming removed 2 bases from V and 7 bases from J, with 17 bases in between. The CDR3 runs to 15 residues. The CDR3 DNA sequence: TGTGCCAGCTCACCAGTTAGTCAGGGTGGTAATGAAGCTTTCTTT. Its protein is CASSPVSQGGNEAFF.

This clone was detected a few times. The rearrangement joins TRBV5-1 to TRBJ2-3, with TRBD2 matching over 12 bases. This CDR3 contains 15 residues. Germline CDR1 is SGHRS and CDR2 is YFSETQ. After removal of 4 bases from V and 1 base from J, the junction contained 1 base not matched to a gene. CDR3 region: CASSRLAGGTDTQYF. The DNA of the CDR3 is TGCGCCAGCAGCCGACTAGCGGGAGGCACAGATACGCAGTATTTT.

The sample holds one count of this clone. The V call is TRBV7-9, the J call TRBJ1-2, with D possibly being TRBD1 (6 bases). CDR3 length: 14 residues. Looked up from germline, CDR1 is SEHNR and CDR2 is FQNEAQ (reference sequence). The V end lost 5 bases, the J end lost 4 bases, and 14 bases lay between the germline ends. The CDR3 nucleotides are TGTGCCAGCAGCCGAGGACAGACCAGCTATGGCTACACCTTC. This codes for CASSRGQTSYGYTF.

About this clone itself: Other DNA sequences from this sample encode an identical CDR3 as well. The chain uses TRBV30 and TRBJ1-2; D gene uncertain. Germline V gene sequence: CDR1 GTSNPN, CDR2 SVGIG (reference sequence). The CDR3 loop spans 11 amino acids. The germline V and J ends were trimmed by 0 bases and 8 bases, with 7 bases remaining between them. The CDR3 DNA follows: TGTGCCTGGAGTGTTGGAGGAGGCTACACCTTC. Translation: CAWSVGGGYTF.